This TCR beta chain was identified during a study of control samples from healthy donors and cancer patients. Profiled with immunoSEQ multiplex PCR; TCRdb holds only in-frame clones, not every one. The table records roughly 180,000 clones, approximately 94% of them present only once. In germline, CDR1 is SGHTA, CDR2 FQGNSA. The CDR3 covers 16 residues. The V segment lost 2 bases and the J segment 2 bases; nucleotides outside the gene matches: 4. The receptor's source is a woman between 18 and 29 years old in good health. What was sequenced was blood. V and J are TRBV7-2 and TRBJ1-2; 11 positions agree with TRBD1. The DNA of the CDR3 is TGTGCCAGCAGCTTATCCGGGACAGGGGGGAACTATGGCTACACCTTC. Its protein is CASSLSGTGGNYGYTF.